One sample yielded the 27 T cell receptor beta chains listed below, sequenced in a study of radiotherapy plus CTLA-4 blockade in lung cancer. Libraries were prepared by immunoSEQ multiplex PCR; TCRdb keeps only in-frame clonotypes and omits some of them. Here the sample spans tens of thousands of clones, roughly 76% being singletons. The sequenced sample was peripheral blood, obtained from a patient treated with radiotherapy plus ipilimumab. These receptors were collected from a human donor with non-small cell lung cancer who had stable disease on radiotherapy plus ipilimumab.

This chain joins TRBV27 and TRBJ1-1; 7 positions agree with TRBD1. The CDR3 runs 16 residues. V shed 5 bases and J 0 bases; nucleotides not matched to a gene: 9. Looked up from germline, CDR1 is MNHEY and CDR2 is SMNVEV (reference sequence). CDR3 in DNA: TGTGCCAGCAGTGGACAGGCCTTTTTTATGAACACTGAAGCTTTCTTT. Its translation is CASSGQAFFMNTEAFF.

The CDR3 nucleotides are TGTGCCAGCAGTGTAGGGGGTGCGGACACCGGGGAGCTGTTTTTT. Translated: CASSVGGADTGELFF. The rearrangement joins TRBV25-1 to TRBJ2-2, with D possibly being TRBD1 (6 bases). V was clipped by 4 bases and J by 3 bases, with 12 bases between them. CDR1 and CDR2 (germline): MGHDK, SYGVNS. This CDR3 contains 15 residues. Filled out from reference TRBV25-1 and TRBJ2-2, the complete variable domain reads EADIYQTPRYLVIGTGKKITLECSQTMGHDKMYWYQQDPGMELHLIHYSYGVNSTEKGDLSSESTVSRIRTEHFPLTLESARPSHTSQYLCASSVGGADTGELFFGEGSRLTVL.

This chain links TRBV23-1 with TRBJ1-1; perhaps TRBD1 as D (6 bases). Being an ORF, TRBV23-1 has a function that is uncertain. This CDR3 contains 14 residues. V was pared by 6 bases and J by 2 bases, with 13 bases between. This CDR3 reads CASSLGGGNTEAFF. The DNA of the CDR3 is TGCGCCAGCAGCCTGGGGGGCGGCAACACTGAAGCTTTCTTT.

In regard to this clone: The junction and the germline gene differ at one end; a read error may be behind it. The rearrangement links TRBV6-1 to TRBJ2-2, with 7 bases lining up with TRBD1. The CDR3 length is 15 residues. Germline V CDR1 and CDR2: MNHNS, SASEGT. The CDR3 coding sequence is TGTGCCAGCAGCGAAGGGACAGCTAACACCGGGGAGCTGTTTTTT. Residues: CASSEGTANTGELFF.

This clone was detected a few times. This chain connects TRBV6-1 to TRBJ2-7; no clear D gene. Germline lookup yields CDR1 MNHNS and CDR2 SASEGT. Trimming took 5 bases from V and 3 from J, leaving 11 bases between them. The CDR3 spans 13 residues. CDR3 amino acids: CASSSLIIYEQYF. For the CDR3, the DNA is TGTGCCAGCAGTTCCCTGATCATCTACGAGCAGTACTTC.

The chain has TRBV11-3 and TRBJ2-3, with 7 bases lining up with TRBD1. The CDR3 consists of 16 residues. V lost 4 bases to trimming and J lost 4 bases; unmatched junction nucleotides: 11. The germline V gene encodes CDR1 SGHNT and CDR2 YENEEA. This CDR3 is CASSYLTGSLSDTQYF. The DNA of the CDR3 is TGTGCCAGCAGCTACCTGACAGGGTCGCTCTCAGATACGCAGTATTTT. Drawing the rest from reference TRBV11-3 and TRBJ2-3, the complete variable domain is EAGVVQSPRYKIIEKKQPVAFWCNPISGHNTLYWYLQNLGQGPELLIRYENEEAVDDSQLPKDRFSAERLKGVDSTLKIQPAELGDSAVYLCASSYLTGSLSDTQYFGPGTRLTVL.

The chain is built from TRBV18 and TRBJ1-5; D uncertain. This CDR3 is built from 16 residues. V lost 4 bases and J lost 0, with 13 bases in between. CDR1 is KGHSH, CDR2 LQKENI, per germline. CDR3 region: CASSLPGSVSNQPQHF. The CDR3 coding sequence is TGTGCCAGCTCACTCCCGGGATCAGTTAGCAATCAGCCCCAGCATTTT.

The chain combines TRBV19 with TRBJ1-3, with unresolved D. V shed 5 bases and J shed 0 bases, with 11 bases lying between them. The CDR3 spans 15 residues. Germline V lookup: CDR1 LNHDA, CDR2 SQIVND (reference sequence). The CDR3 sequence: CASSLGLLSGNTIYF. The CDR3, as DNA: TGTGCCAGTAGTCTCGGACTGCTCTCTGGAAACACCATATATTTT. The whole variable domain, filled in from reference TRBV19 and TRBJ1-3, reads DGGITQSPKYLFRKEGQNVTLSCEQNLNHDAMYWYRQDPGQGLRLIYYSQIVNDFQKGDIAEGYSVSREKKESFPLTVTSAQKNPTAFYLCASSLGLLSGNTIYFGEGSWLTVV.

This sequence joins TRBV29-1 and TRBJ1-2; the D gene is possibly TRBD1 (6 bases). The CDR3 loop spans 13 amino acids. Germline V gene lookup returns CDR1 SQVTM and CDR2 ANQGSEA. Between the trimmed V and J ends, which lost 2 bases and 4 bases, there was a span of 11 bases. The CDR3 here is CSVESTGAYGYTF. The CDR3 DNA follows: TGCAGCGTTGAATCCACGGGGGCCTATGGCTACACCTTC. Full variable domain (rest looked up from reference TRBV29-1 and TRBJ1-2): SAVISQKPSRDICQRGTSLTIQCQVDSQVTMMFWYRQQPGQSLTLIATANQGSEATYESGFVIDKFPISRPNLTFSTLTVSNMSPEDSSIYLCSVESTGAYGYTFGSGTRLTVV.

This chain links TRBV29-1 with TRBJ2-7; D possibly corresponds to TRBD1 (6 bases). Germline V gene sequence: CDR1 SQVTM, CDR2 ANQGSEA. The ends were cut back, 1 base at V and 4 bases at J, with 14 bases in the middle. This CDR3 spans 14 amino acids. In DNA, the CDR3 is TGCAGCGTTGAAGGTACACAGGGAAGATACGAGCAGTACTTC. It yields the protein CSVEGTQGRYEQYF.

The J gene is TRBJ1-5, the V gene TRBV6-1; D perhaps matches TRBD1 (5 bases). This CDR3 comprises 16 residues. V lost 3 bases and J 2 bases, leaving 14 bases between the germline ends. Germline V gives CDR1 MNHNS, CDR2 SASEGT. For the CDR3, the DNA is TGTGCCAGCAGTGAGACGCCAGGGATAGGCAATCAGCCCCAGCATTTT. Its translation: CASSETPGIGNQPQHF.

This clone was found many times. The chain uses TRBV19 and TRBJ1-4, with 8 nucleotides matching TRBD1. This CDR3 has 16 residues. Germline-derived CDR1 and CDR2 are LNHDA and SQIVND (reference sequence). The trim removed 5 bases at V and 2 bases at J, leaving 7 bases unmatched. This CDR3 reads CASSVGTGLTNEKLFF. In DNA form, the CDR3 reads TGTGCCAGTAGTGTCGGGACAGGACTGACTAATGAAAAACTGTTTTTT.

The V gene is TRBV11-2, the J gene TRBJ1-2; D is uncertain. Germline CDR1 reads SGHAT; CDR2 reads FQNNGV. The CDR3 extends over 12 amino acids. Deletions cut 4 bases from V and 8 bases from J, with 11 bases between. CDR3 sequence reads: CASSSEGLGYTF. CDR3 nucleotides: TGTGCCAGCAGCTCCGAAGGGCTGGGCTACACCTTC.

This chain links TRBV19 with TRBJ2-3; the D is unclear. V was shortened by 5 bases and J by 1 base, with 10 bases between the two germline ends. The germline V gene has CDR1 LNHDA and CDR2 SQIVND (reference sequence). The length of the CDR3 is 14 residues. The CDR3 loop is CASSFQVGTDTQYF. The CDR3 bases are TGTGCCAGTAGTTTCCAAGTGGGCACAGATACGCAGTATTTT.

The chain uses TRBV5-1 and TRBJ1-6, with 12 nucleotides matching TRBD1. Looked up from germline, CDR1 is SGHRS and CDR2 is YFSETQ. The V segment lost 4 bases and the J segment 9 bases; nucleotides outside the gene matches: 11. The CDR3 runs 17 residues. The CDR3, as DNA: TGCGCCAGCAGCGAGTCGGGACAGGGGGCGGCTTCTTCACCCCTCCACTTT. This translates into CASSESGQGAASSPLHF. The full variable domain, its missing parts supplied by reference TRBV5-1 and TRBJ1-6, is KAGVTQTPRYLIKTRGQQVTLSCSPISGHRSVSWYQQTPGQGLQFLFEYFSETQRNKGNFPGRFSGRQFSNSRSEMNVSTLELGDSALYLCASSESGQGAASSPLHFGNGTRLTVT.

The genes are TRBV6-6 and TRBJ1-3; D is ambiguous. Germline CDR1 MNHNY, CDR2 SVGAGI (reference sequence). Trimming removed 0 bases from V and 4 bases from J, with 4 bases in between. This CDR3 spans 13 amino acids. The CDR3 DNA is TGTGCCAGCAGTTACTCGGCAGGAAACACCATATATTTT. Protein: CASSYSAGNTIYF.

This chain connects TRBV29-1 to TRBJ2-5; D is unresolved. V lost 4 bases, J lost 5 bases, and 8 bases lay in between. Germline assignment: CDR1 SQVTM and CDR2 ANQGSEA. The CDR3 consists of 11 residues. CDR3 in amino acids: CSVGSGETQYF. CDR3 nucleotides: TGCAGCGTTGGTTCAGGCGAGACCCAGTACTTC.

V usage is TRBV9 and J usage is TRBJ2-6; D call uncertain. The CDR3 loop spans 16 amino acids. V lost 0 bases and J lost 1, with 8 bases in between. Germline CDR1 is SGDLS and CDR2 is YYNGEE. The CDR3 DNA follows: TGTGCCAGCAGCGTAGCACGTAGGTCTGGGGCCAACGTCCTGACTTTC. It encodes CASSVARRSGANVLTF. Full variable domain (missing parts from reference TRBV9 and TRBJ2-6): DSGVTQTPKHLITATGQRVTLRCSPRSGDLSVYWYQQSLDQGLQFLIQYYNGEERAKGNILERFSAQQFPDLHSELNLSSLELGDSALYFCASSVARRSGANVLTFGAGSRLTVL.

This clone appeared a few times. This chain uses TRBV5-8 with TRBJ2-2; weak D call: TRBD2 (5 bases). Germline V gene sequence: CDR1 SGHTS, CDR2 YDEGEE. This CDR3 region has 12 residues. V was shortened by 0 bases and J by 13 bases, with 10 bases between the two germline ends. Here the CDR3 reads CASSLEVGGLFF. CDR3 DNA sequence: TGTGCCAGCAGCTTGGAGGTCGGAGGGCTGTTTTTT.

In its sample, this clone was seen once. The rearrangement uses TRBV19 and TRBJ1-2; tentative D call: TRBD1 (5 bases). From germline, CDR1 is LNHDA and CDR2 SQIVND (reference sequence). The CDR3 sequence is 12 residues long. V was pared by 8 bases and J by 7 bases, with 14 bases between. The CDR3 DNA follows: TGTGCCAGTTCCGTCCGGGGGTCTGGCTACACCTTC. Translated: CASSVRGSGYTF.

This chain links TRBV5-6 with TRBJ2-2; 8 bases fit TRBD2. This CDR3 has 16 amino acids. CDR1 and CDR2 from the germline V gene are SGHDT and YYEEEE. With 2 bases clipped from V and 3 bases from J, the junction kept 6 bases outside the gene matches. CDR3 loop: CASSFRGGPDTGELFF. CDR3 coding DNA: TGTGCCAGCAGCTTCCGGGGGGGACCCGACACCGGGGAGCTGTTTTTT.

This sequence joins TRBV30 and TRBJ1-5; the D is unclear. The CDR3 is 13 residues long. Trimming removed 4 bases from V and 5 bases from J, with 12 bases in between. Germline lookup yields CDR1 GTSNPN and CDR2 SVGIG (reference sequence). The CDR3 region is CAWNVSGYQPQHF. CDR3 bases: TGTGCCTGGAACGTGTCAGGATATCAGCCCCAGCATTTT. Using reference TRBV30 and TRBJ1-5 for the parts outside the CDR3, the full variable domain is SQTIHQWPATLVQPVGSPLSLECTVEGTSNPNLYWYRQAAGRGLQLLFYSVGIGQISSEVPQNLSASRPQDRQFILSSKKLLLSDSGFYLCAWNVSGYQPQHFGDGTRLSIL.

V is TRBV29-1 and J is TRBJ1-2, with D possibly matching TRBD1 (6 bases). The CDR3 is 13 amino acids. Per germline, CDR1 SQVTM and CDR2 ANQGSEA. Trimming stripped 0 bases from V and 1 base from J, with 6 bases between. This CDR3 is CSVEEQGNYGYTF. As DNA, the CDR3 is TGCAGCGTTGAAGAACAGGGTAACTATGGCTACACCTTC.

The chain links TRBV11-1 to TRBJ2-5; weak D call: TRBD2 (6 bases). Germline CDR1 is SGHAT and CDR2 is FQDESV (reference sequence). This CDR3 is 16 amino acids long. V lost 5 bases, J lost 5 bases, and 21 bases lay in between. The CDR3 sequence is CASSPRRGGAGETQYF. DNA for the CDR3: TGTGCCAGCAGCCCCCGTAGGGGCGGGGCGGGGGAGACCCAGTACTTC.

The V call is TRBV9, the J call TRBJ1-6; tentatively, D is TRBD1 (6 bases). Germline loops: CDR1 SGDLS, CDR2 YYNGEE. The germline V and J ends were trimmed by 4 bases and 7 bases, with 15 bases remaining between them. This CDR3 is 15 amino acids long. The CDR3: CASSSQGALNSPLHF. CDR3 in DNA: TGTGCCAGCAGCTCACAGGGCGCGCTAAATTCACCCCTCCACTTT.

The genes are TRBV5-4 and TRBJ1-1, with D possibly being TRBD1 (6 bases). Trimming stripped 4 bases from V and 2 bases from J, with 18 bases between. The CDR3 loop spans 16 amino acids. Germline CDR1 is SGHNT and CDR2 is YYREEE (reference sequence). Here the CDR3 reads CASSGGGVLGNTEAFF. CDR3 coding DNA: TGTGCCAGCAGCGGCGGGGGCGTTTTGGGAAACACTGAAGCTTTCTTT.

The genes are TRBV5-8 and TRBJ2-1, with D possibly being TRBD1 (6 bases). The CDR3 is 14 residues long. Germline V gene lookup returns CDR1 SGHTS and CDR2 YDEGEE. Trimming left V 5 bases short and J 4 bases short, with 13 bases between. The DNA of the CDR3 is TGTGCCAGCAGTAGGGGACAAAGATACAATGAGCAGTTCTTC. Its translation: CASSRGQRYNEQFF. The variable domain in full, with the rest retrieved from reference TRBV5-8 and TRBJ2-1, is EAGVTQSPTHLIKTRGQQATLRCSPISGHTSVYWYQQALGLGLQFLLWYDEGEERNRGNFPPRFSGRQFPNYSSELNVNALELEDSALYLCASSRGQRYNEQFFGPGTRLTVL.